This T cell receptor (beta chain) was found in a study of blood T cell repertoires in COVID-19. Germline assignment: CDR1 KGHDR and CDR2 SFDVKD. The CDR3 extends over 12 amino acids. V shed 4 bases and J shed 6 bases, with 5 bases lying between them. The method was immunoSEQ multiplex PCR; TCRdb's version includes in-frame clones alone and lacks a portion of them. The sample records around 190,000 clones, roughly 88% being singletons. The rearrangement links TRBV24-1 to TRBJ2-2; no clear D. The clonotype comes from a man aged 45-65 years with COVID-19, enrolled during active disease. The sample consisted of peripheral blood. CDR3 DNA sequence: TGTGCCACCAGTGACAATGCCGGGGAGCTGTTTTTT. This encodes CATSDNAGELFF.